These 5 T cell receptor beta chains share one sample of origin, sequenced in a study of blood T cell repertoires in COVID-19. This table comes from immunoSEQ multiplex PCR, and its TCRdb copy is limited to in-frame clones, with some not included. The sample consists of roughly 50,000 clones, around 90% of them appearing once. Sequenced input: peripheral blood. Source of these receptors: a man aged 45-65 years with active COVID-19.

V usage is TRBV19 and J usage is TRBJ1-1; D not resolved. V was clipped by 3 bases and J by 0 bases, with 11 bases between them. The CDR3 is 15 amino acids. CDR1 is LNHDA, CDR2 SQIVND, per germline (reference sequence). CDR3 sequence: CASSIQAGLNTEAFF. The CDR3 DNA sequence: TGTGCCAGTAGTATTCAAGCAGGCTTGAACACTGAAGCTTTCTTT. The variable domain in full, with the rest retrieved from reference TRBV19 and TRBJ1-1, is DGGITQSPKYLFRKEGQNVTLSCEQNLNHDAMYWYRQDPGQGLRLIYYSQIVNDFQKGDIAEGYSVSREKKESFPLTVTSAQKNPTAFYLCASSIQAGLNTEAFFGQGTRLTVV.

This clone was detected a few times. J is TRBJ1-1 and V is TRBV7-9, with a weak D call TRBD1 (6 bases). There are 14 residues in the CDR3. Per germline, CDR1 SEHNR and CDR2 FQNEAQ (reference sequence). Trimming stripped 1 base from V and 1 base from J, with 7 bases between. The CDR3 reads CASSLGTENTEAFF. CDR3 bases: TGTGCCAGCAGCTTAGGGACAGAGAACACTGAAGCTTTCTTT.

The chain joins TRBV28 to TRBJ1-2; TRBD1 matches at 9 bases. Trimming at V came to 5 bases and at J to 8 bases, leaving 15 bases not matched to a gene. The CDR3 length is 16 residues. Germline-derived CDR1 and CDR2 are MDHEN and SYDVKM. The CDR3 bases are TGTGCCAGCAGTCCCCAATTGGGACAGGGAAAGGGGGGCTACACCTTC. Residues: CASSPQLGQGKGGYTF.

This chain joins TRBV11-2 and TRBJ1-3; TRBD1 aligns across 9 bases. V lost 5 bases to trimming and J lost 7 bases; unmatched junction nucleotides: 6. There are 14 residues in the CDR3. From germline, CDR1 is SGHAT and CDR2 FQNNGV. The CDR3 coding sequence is TGTGCCAGCAGCGCGACAGGGGGAAGGAACACCATATATTTT. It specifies CASSATGGRNTIYF.

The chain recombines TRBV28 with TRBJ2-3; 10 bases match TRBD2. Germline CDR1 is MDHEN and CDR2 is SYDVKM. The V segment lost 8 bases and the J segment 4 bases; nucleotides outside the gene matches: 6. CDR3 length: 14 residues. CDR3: CASQTSGTADTQYF. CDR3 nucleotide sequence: TGTGCCAGCCAAACTAGCGGGACAGCAGATACGCAGTATTTT.